The 18 T cell receptor beta chains in this list originate from one sample, sequenced in a study of CD8 T cells in ankylosing spondylitis. Their antigens are not known. Each CDR3 protein is one row after TCRdb ran MiXCR on the 5' RACE reads. Of approximately 520,000 distinct CDR3 sequences listed, 5.3% are singletons. Study-wide results and limits: Blood of patients with ankylosing spondylitis appeared to be characterized by a TCR beta motif of eight highly homologous variants.

Sample: blood, either unsorted or a sorted T cell fraction (not recorded which). The receptors derive from a male donor with ankylosing spondylitis.

Many counts were recorded for this clonotype. The V gene is TRBV7-2, the J gene TRBJ2-2; D is tentatively TRBD1 or TRBD2 (5 bases each). Germline V gene data show CDR1 as SGHTA and CDR2 as FQGNSA. Between the trimmed V and J ends, which lost 1 base and 0 bases, there was a span of 9 bases. The CDR3 extends over 16 amino acids. In DNA, the CDR3 is TGTGCCAGCAGCTTAGTAGGGACCCCGAACACCGGGGAGCTGTTTTTT. It codes for CASSLVGTPNTGELFF.

This clonotype was recorded at least ten times. The chain has TRBV6-2 or TRBV6-3 and TRBJ2-7, with D uncertain. The V and J ends lost 0 bases and 4 bases respectively, with 4 bases between them. Germline loops: CDR1 MNHEY, CDR2 SVGEGT. CDR3 size: 12 residues. The CDR3, as DNA: TGTGCCAGCAGTTACTCGACTTACGAGCAGTACTTC. Translated, it gives CASSYSTYEQYF.

This clonotype has ten or more counts. The chain is built from TRBV4-3 and TRBJ1-5; D possibly corresponds to TRBD1 (6 bases). There are 15 residues in the CDR3. V was clipped by 0 bases and J by 6 bases, with 12 bases between them. Germline lookup yields CDR1 LGHNA and CDR2 YSLEER. This CDR3 is CASSQDVQGSQPQHF. CDR3 coding DNA: TGCGCCAGCAGCCAAGATGTACAGGGAAGTCAGCCCCAGCATTTT.

This clonotype was seen a handful of times. The rearrangement uses TRBV5-1 and TRBJ1-1; tentatively, D is TRBD1 (5 bases). The V and J ends lost 3 bases and 1 base respectively, with 22 bases between them. Germline CDR1 reads SGHRS; CDR2 reads YFSETQ. The CDR3 runs 18 residues. CDR3 nucleotide sequence: TGCGCCAGCAGCTCGTACCCCCGACGGGGGTCCGGGAACACTGAAGCTTTCTTT. The encoded protein is CASSSYPRRGSGNTEAFF.

A few counts support this clonotype. The chain links TRBV27 to TRBJ2-3, with a tentative D call TRBD1 (5 bases). This CDR3 contains 15 residues. Germline V gene sequence: CDR1 MNHEY, CDR2 SMNVEV (reference sequence). Trimming removed 3 bases at V and 2 bases at J, with 12 bases between. The CDR3 bases are TGTGCCAGCAGTTTCTGGGGCCGATACACAGATACGCAGTATTTT. Protein: CASSFWGRYTDTQYF.

This clonotype was counted ten times or more. The rearrangement uses TRBV4-3 and TRBJ1-1; the D gene is possibly TRBD1 (5 bases). CDR1 and CDR2 (germline): LGHNA, YSLEER. CDR3 length equals 16 residues. Trimming left V 0 bases short and J 1 base short, with 12 bases between. The CDR3 protein is CASSQDQGLPNTEAFF. The CDR3 DNA follows: TGCGCCAGCAGCCAAGATCAGGGACTACCGAACACTGAAGCTTTCTTT.

In this sample, this clonotype turned up many times. The V gene is TRBV12-3 or TRBV12-4, the J gene TRBJ1-1; maybe TRBD1 (5 bases). Deletions cut 5 bases from V and 5 bases from J, with 15 bases between. The CDR3 contains 14 residues. The CDR3 region is CASSTPRGLTEAFF. As DNA, the CDR3 is TGTGCCAGCAGTACGCCCCGGGGGTTGACTGAAGCTTTCTTT.

This clonotype showed up many times. The J gene is TRBJ1-6, the V gene TRBV27, with unresolved D. V dropped 6 bases and J dropped 4 bases, with 13 bases sitting between them. The germline gives CDR1 MNHEY, CDR2 SMNVEV (reference sequence). The CDR3 totals 15 residues. Here the CDR3 reads CASRIWWRYNSPLHF. In DNA, the CDR3 is TGTGCCAGCAGGATCTGGTGGCGGTATAATTCACCCCTCCACTTT.

The chain couples TRBV6-1 to TRBJ2-7; no clear D gene. The CDR3 length is 13 residues. Trimming removed 6 bases from V and 3 bases from J, with 12 bases in between. Germline V gene lookup returns CDR1 MNHNS and CDR2 SASEGT. The CDR3 sequence: CASSRTRDYEQYF. Here the CDR3 DNA reads TGTGCCAGCAGCCGAACCAGAGACTACGAGCAGTACTTC.

This clonotype was observed at least ten times. V is TRBV10-3 and J is TRBJ1-1; D may be TRBD1 (6 bases). V lost 2 bases and J lost 4, with 14 bases in between. The CDR3 is made up of 15 amino acids. Looked up from germline, CDR1 is ENHRY and CDR2 is SYGVKD. CDR3 residues: CAISEKQGGGTEAFF. The CDR3 region has the DNA TGTGCCATCAGTGAGAAACAGGGAGGCGGCACTGAAGCTTTCTTT.

The CDR3, as DNA: TGTGCCTGGACCCTTACGAGTCAGATTGGCTACACCTTC. This gives the protein CAWTLTSQIGYTF. V gene TRBV30 combines with J gene TRBJ1-2; D uncertain. This CDR3 is 13 amino acids long. V gave up 4 bases and J gave up 7 bases, with 16 bases separating them. The germline V gene has CDR1 GTSNPN and CDR2 SVGIG (reference sequence).

This clonotype was recorded at least ten times. The chain carries TRBV10-3 and TRBJ1-2; 8 nucleotides line up with TRBD1. The CDR3 consists of 13 residues. Looked up from germline, CDR1 is ENHRY and CDR2 is SYGVKD. The V gene end was trimmed by 6 bases and the J gene end by 4 bases; junction bases not matched to a gene: 4. The CDR3 sequence: CAIRSGGVYGYTF. In nucleotides, the CDR3 is TGTGCCATCAGGTCAGGGGGCGTCTATGGCTACACCTTC.

This clonotype was detected ten times or more. This chain joins TRBV7-9 and TRBJ2-1; D not resolved. CDR3 length equals 12 residues. From germline, CDR1 is SEHNR and CDR2 FQNEAQ (reference sequence). The ends were cut back, 4 bases at V and 10 bases at J, with 11 bases in the middle. CDR3 sequence (DNA): TGTGCCAGCAGCTCCCAGACCATCGAGCAGTTCTTC. Protein sequence: CASSSQTIEQFF.

In its sample, this clonotype was seen many times. The chain carries TRBV7-9 and TRBJ1-2; 7 bases align to TRBD1. The CDR3 contains 14 residues. CDR1 is SEHNR and CDR2 is FQNEAQ in the germline V gene (reference sequence). V lost 3 bases and J lost 1; bases outside the gene matches: 2. The CDR3 reads CASSLGQNNYGYTF. In DNA form, the CDR3 reads TGTGCCAGCAGCTTGGGACAGAATAACTATGGCTACACCTTC.

This clonotype was seen repeatedly, ten times or more. This sequence joins TRBV12-3 or TRBV12-4 and TRBJ1-2, with no clear D. Trimming took 6 bases from V and 7 from J, leaving 6 bases between them. The CDR3 sequence is 10 residues long. Here the CDR3 reads CASRGPGYTF. In nucleotides, the CDR3 is TGTGCCAGCAGGGGCCCTGGCTACACCTTC.

This clonotype showed up many times. The chain carries TRBV4-3 and TRBJ2-3; tentatively, D is TRBD2 (6 bases). The germline V gene encodes CDR1 LGHNA and CDR2 YSLEER. Trimming shortened V by 0 bases and J by 2 bases, and 12 bases separated the two germline ends. The CDR3 contains 16 residues. CDR3 in DNA: TGCGCCAGCAGCCAAGATCGGGAGCGGGTCACAGATACGCAGTATTTT. This sequence encodes CASSQDRERVTDTQYF.

This clonotype was seen at least ten times. This rearrangement joins TRBV5-1 to TRBJ2-2; 15 nucleotides agree with TRBD2. Germline lookup yields CDR1 SGHRS and CDR2 YFSETQ. V dropped 7 bases and J dropped 4; count of bases not matched to a gene: 8. The CDR3 runs to 17 residues. The CDR3 nucleotides read TGCGCCAGCCTAAGGACTAGCGGGAGGGCCGGCACCGGGGAGCTGTTTTTT. Amino acids: CASLRTSGRAGTGELFF.

The sample holds many counts of this clonotype. The gene calls are TRBV5-1 and TRBJ2-5, with TRBD1 matching 7 bases. Per germline, CDR1 SGHRS and CDR2 YFSETQ. The CDR3 consists of 17 residues. J gave up 0 bases and V 5 bases, and 13 bases lay outside the gene matches. CDR3 in DNA: TGCGCCAGCAGATCAGTATACAGGGGAAAGTACCAAGAGACCCAGTACTTC. This codes for CASRSVYRGKYQETQYF.